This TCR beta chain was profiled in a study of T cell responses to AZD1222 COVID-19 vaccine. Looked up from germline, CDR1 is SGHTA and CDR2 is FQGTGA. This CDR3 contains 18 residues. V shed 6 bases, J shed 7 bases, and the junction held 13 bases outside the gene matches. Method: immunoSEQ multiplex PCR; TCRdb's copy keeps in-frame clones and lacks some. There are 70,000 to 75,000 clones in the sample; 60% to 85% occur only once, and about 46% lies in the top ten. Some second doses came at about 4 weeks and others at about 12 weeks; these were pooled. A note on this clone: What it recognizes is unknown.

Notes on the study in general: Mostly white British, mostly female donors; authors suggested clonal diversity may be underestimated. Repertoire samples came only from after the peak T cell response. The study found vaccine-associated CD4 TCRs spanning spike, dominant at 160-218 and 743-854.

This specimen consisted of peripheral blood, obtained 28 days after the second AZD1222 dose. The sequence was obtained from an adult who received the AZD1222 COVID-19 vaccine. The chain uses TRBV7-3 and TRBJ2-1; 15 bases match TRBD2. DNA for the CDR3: TGTGCCAGCAGTGCCAAGGCCGGGACTAGCGGGGGGAAGAATGAGCAGTTCTTC. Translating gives CASSAKAGTSGGKNEQFF.